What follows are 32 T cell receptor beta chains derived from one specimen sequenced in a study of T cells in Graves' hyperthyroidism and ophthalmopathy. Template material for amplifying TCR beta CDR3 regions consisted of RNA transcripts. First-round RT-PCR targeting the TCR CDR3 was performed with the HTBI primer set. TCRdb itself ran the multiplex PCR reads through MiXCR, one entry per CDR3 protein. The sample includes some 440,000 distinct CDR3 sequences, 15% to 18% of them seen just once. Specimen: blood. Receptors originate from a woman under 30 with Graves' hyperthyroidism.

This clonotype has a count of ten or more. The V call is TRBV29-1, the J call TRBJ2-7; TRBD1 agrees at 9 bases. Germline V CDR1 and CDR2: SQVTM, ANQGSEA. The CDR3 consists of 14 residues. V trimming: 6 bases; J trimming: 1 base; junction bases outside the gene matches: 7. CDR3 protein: CSVAGTGISYEQYF. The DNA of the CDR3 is TGCAGCGTAGCCGGGACAGGGATATCCTACGAGCAGTACTTC.

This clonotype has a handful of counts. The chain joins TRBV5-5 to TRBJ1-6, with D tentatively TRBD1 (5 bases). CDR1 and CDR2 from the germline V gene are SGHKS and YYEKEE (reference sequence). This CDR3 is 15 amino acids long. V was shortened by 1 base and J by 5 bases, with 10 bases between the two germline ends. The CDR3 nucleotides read TGTGCCAGCAGCTTGTTATCACAGGATAATTCACCCCTCCACTTT. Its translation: CASSLLSQDNSPLHF.

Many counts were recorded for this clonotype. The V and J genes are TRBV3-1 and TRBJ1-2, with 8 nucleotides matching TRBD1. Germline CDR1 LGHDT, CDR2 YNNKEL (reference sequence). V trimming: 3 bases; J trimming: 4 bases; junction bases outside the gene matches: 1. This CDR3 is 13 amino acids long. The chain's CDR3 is CASSQGQVYGYTF. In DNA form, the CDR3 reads TGTGCCAGCAGCCAGGGACAGGTCTATGGCTACACCTTC.

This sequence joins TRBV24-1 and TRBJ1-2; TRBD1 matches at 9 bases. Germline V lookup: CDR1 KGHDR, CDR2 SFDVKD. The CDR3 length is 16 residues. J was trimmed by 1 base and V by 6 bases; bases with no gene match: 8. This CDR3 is CATSPGQGTFNYGYTF. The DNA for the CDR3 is TGTGCCACCAGTCCGGGACAGGGTACGTTTAACTATGGCTACACCTTC.

This CDR3 reads CASSPIGGATSSYEQYF. The CDR3 region has the DNA TGTGCCAGTAGCCCTATCGGCGGGGCTACGAGCTCCTACGAGCAGTACTTC. The chain is built from TRBV19 and TRBJ2-7; maybe TRBD2 (6 bases). V was trimmed by 6 bases and J by 0 bases, leaving 21 bases between them. Germline CDR1 LNHDA, CDR2 SQIVND (reference sequence). CDR3 size: 17 residues. Full variable domain (missing parts from reference TRBV19 and TRBJ2-7): DGGITQSPKYLFRKEGQNVTLSCEQNLNHDAMYWYRQDPGQGLRLIYYSQIVNDFQKGDIAEGYSVSREKKESFPLTVTSAQKNPTAFYLCASSPIGGATSSYEQYFGPGTRLTVT.

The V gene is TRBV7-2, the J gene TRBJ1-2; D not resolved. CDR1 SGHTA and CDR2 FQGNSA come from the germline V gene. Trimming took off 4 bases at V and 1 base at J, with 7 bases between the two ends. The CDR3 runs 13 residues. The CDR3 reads CASSSHSNYGYTF. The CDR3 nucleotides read TGTGCCAGCAGCTCTCACAGTAACTATGGCTACACCTTC.

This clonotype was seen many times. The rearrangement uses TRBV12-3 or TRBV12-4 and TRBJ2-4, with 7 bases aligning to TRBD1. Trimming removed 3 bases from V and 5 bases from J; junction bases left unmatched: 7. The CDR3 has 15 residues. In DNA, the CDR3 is TGTGCCAGCAGTTTGAATGACAGGGCCCAAAACATTCAGTACTTC. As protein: CASSLNDRAQNIQYF.

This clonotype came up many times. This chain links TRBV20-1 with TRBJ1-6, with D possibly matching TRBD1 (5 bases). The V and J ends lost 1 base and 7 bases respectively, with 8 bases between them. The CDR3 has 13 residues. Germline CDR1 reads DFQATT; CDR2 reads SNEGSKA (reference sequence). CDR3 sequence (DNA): TGCAGTGCTAGAGGGGGGACCAATTCACCCCTCCACTTT. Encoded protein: CSARGGTNSPLHF.

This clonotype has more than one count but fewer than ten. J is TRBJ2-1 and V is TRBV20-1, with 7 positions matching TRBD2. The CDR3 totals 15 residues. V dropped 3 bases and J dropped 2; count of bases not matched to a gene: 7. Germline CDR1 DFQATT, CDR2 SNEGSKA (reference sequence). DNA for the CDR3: TGCAGTGCTAGGGGAGGGTTTAGTACCTACAATGAGCAGTTCTTC. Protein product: CSARGGFSTYNEQFF.

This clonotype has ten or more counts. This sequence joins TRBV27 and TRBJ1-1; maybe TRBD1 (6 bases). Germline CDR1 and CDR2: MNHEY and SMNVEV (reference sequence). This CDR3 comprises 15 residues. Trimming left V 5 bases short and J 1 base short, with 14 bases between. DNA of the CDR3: TGTGCCAGCAGTCCATGGACAGCTACGAACACTGAAGCTTTCTTT. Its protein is CASSPWTATNTEAFF.

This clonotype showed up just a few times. Here the CDR3 reads CASSLRGSEKLFF. The CDR3 DNA is TGCGCCAGCAGCTTGAGGGGGAGTGAAAAACTGTTTTTT. J is TRBJ1-4 and V is TRBV5-1; D is possibly TRBD1 (6 bases). Germline V gene lookup returns CDR1 SGHRS and CDR2 YFSETQ. This CDR3 is built from 13 residues. V shed 1 base and J shed 7 bases, with 8 bases lying between them.

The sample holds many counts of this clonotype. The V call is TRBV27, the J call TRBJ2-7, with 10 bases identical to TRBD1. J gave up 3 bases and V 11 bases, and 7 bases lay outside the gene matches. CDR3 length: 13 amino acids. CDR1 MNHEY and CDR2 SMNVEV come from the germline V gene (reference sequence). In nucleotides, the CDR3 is TGTGCCTCACGAGGGACAGGGGTCTACGAGCAGTACTTC. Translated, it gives CASRGTGVYEQYF.

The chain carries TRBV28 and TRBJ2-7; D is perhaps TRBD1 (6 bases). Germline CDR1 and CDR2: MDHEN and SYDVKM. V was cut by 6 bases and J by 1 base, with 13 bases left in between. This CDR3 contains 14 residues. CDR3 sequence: CASRRRQESYEQYF. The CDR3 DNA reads TGTGCCAGCAGGCGTAGACAGGAATCCTACGAGCAGTACTTC. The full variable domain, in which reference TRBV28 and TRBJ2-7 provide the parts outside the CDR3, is DVKVTQSSRYLVKRTGEKVFLECVQDMDHENMFWYRQDPGLGLRLIYFSYDVKMKEKGDIPEGYSVSREKKERFSLILESASTNQTSMYLCASRRRQESYEQYFGPGTRLTVT.

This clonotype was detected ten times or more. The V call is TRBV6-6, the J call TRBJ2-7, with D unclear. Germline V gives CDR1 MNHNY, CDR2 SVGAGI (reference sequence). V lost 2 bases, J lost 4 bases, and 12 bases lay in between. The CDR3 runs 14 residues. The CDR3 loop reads CASSYRASEYEQYF. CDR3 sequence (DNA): TGTGCCAGCAGTTACAGGGCCTCGGAGTACGAGCAGTACTTC.

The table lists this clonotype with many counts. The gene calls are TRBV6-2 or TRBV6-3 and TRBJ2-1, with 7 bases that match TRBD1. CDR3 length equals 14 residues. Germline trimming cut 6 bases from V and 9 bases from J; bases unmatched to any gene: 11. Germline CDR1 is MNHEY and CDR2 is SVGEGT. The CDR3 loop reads CASRGTGQSLEQFF. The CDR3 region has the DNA TGTGCCAGCAGAGGAACGGGACAGAGCCTTGAGCAGTTCTTC.

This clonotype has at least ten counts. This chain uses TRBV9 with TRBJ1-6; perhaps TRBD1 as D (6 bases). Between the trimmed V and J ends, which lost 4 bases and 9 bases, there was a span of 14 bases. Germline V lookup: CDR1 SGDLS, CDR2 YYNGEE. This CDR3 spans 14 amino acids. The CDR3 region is CASSQVVGGSPLHF. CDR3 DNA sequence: TGTGCCAGCAGCCAAGTTGTAGGGGGTTCACCCCTCCACTTT.

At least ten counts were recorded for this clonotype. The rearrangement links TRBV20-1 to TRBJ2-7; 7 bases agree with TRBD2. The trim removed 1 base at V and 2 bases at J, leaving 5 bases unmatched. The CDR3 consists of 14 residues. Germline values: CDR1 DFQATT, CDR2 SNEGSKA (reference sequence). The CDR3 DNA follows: TGCAGTGCTAGAGCCCCCCGGGGGGCCTACGAGCAGTACTTC. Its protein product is CSARAPRGAYEQYF.

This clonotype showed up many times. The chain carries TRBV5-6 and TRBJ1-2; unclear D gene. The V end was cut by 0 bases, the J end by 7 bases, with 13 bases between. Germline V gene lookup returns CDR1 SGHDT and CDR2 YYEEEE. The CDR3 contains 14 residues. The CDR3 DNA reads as TGTGCCAGCAGCTTGGAAGGGTTCACCTCTGGCTACACCTTC. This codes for CASSLEGFTSGYTF.

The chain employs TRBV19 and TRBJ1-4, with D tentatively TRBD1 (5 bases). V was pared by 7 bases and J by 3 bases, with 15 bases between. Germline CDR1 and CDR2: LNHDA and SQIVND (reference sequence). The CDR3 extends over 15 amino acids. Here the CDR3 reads CASKPGVRANEKLFF. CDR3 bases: TGTGCCAGTAAGCCGGGGGTTAGAGCTAATGAAAAACTGTTTTTT. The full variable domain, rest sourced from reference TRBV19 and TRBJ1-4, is DGGITQSPKYLFRKEGQNVTLSCEQNLNHDAMYWYRQDPGQGLRLIYYSQIVNDFQKGDIAEGYSVSREKKESFPLTVTSAQKNPTAFYLCASKPGVRANEKLFFGSGTQLSVL.

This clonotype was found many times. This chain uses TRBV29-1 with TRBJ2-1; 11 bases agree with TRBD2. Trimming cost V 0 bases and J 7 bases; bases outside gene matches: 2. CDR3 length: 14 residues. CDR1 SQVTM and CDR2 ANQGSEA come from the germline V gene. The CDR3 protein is CSVEDSGGENEQFF. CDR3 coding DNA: TGCAGCGTTGAAGATAGCGGGGGGGAGAATGAGCAGTTCTTC.

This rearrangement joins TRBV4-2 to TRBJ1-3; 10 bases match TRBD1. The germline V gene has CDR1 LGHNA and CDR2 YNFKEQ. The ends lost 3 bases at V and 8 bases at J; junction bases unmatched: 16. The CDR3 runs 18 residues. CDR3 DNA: TGTGCCAGCAGCCAGAAGGAGGGAGTCTGGGACAGGGGACACACCATATATTTT. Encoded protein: CASSQKEGVWDRGHTIYF.

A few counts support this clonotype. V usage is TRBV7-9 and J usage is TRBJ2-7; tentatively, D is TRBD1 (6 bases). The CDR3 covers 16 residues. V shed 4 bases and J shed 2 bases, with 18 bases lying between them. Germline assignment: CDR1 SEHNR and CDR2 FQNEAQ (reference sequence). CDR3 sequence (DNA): TGTGCCAGCAGCTCCCAAAAAACAGGGTTTCCCTACGAGCAGTACTTC. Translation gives CASSSQKTGFPYEQYF.

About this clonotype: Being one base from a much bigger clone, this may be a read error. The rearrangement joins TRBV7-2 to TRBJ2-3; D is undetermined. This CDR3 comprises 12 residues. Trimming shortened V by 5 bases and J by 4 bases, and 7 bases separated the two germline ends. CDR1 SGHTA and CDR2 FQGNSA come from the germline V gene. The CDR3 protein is CASSPHSDTQYF. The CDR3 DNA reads TGTGCCAGCAGCCCCCACTCAGATACGCAGTATTTT.

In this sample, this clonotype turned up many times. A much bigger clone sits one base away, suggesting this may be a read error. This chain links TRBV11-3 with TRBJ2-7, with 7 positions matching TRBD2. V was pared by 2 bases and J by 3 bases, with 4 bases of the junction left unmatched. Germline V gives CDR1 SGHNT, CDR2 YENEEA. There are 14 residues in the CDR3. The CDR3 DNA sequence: TGTGCCAGCAGCTTAAGGGAGGGGTACTACGAGCAGTACTTC. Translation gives CASSLREGYYEQYF.

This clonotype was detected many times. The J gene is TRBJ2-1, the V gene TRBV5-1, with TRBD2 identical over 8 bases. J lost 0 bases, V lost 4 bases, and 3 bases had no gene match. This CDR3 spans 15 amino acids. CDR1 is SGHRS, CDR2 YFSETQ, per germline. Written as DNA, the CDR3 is TGCGCCAGCAGCCCCGGGACTAGCTCCTACAATGAGCAGTTCTTC. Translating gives CASSPGTSSYNEQFF.

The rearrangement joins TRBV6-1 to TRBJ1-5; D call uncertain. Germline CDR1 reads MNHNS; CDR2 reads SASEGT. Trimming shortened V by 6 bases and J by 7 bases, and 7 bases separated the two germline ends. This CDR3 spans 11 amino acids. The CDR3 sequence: CASSPVQPQHF. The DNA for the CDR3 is TGTGCCAGCAGCCCCGTCCAGCCCCAGCATTTT.

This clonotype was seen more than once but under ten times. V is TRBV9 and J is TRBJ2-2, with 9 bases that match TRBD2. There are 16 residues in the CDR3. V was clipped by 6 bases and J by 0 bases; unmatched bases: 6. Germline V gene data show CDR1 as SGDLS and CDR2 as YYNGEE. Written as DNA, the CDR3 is TGTGCCAGCAAGCGGGGGGTAGGGACGAACACCGGGGAGCTGTTTTTT. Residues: CASKRGVGTNTGELFF.

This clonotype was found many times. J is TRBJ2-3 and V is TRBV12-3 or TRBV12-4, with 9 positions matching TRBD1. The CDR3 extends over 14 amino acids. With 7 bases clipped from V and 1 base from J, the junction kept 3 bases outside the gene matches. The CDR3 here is CASTRDRGTDTQYF. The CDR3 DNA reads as TGTGCCAGCACCCGGGACAGGGGCACAGATACGCAGTATTTT.

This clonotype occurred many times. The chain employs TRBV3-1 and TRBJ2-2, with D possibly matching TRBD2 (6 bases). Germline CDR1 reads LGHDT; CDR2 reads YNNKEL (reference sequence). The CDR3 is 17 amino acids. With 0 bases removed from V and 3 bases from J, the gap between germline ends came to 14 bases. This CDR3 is CASSQDLGGDHTGELFF. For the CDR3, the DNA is TGTGCCAGCAGCCAAGATCTCGGGGGAGACCACACCGGGGAGCTGTTTTTT.

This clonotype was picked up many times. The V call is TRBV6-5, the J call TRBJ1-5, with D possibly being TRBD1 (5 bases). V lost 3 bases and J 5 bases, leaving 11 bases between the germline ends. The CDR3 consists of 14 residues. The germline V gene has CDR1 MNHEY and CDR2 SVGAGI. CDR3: CASSYGQTDQPQHF. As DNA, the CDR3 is TGTGCCAGCAGTTATGGGCAGACAGATCAGCCCCAGCATTTT.

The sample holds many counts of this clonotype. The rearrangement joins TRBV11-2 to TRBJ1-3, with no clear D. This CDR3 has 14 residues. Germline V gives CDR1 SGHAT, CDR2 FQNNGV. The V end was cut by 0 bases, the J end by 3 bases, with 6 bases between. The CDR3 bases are TGTGCCAGCAGCTTAGAGGGGATTGGAAACACCATATATTTT. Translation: CASSLEGIGNTIYF.

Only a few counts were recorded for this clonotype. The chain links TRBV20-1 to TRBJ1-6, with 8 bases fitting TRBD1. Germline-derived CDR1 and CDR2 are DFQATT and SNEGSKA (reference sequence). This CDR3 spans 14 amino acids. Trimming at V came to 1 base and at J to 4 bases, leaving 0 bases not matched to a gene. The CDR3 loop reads CSARGQGYNSPLHF. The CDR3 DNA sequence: TGCAGTGCTAGAGGACAGGGGTATAATTCACCCCTCCACTTT.